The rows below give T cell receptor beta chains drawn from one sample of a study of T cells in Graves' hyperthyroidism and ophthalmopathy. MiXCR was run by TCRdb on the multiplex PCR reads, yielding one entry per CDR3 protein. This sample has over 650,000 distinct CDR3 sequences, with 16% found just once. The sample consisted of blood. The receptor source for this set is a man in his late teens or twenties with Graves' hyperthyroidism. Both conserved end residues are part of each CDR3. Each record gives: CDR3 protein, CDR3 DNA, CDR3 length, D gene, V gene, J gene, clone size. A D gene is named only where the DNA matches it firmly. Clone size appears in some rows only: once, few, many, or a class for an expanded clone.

CASSSRLAGVLYEQYF	TGTGCCAGCAGTTCCCGACTAGCGGGAGTGTTATACGAGCAGTACTTC	16	TRBD2	TRBV28	TRBJ2-7	many
CASSITRMGTQYF	TGTGCCAGCAGTATCACCCGGATGGGGACCCAGTACTTC	13	NA	TRBV7-2	TRBJ2-5	many
CASRRGVAGARYYNEQFF	TGTGCCAGCAGGAGGGGAGTAGCGGGAGCTCGATACTACAATGAGCAGTTCTTC	18	TRBD2	TRBV7-2	TRBJ2-1	NA
CASSKGLDLVYEQYF	TGTGCCAGCAGTAAAGGACTAGATTTGGTCTACGAGCAGTACTTC	15	TRBD2	TRBV12-3/TRBV12-4	TRBJ2-7	many
CASSIRHHTDTQYF	TGTGCCAGTAGTATCCGACACCACACAGATACGCAGTATTTT	14	NA	TRBV19	TRBJ2-3	NA
CASSHPGGHGYTF	TGTGCCAGCAGTCATCCAGGGGGACATGGCTACACCTTC	13	TRBD1	TRBV7-9	TRBJ1-2	many
CSALSGKMNTEAFF	TGCAGTGCCCTATCAGGGAAGATGAACACTGAAGCTTTCTTT	14	NA	TRBV20-1	TRBJ1-1	NA
CATVLGRGPTYEQYF	TGTGCCACGGTCCTGGGTAGGGGGCCGACCTACGAGCAGTACTTC	15	TRBD1	TRBV7-9	TRBJ2-7	few
CASSGEVLYEQYF	TGTGCCAGCAGTGGTGAGGTTTTGTACGAGCAGTACTTC	13	NA	TRBV2	TRBJ2-7	many
CASSRLPYYEQYF	TGTGCCAGCAGTAGGTTACCTTACTACGAGCAGTACTTC	13	NA	TRBV28	TRBJ2-7	NA
CASSPYGVAEAFF	TGTGCCAGCAGCCCATACGGGGTCGCTGAAGCTTTCTTT	13	NA	TRBV12-3/TRBV12-4	TRBJ1-1	NA
CASSVETGNYGYTF	TGTGCCAGCAGCGTAGAAACAGGCAACTATGGCTACACCTTC	14	NA	TRBV9	TRBJ1-2	NA
CASTQHPQPQHF	TGTGCCAGCACCCAACACCCTCAGCCCCAGCATTTT	12	NA	TRBV28	TRBJ1-5	many
CASSQKAPGRTGLGSYEQYF	TGTGCCAGCAGCCAAAAGGCCCCGGGCCGGACAGGGTTGGGGAGCTACGAGCAGTACTTC	20	TRBD1	TRBV3-1	TRBJ2-7	NA
CASSLRTVAKNIQYF	TGTGCCAGCAGTTTACGGACAGTAGCCAAAAACATTCAGTACTTC	15	NA	TRBV28	TRBJ2-4	NA
CASSLVPLGDTQYF	TGTGCCAGCAGCTTAGTCCCTCTGGGAGATACGCAGTATTTT	14	NA	TRBV11-2	TRBJ2-3	few
CASSQSKQGRGTYEQYF	TGCGCCAGCAGCCAATCTAAACAGGGACGGGGCACCTACGAGCAGTACTTC	17	NA	TRBV4-1	TRBJ2-7	NA
CASSPGRRNQPQHF	TGTGCCAGCAGTCCCGGGAGAAGAAATCAGCCCCAGCATTTT	14	NA	TRBV28	TRBJ1-5	few
CASSQDLGSGYYSYEQYF	TGCGCCAGCAGCCAAGATTTAGGTAGCGGTTACTATTCCTACGAGCAGTACTTC	18	NA	TRBV4-1	TRBJ2-7	many
CASSFGGKNNEQFF	TGCGCCAGCAGCTTTGGCGGGAAAAACAATGAGCAGTTCTTC	14	NA	TRBV5-1	TRBJ2-1	NA